The sequence of this T cell receptor beta chain was determined in a study of high-grade serous ovarian cancer treatment subgroups. Study at large: Samples averaged roughly 15,000 reads and around 7,000 unique TCR beta rearrangements.

Findings and limits, study-wide: Only CDR3 was analyzed; CDR1 and CDR2 were not.

Tumor samples were taken before definitive surgery or chemotherapy. Per the germline V gene, CDR1 is SQVTM and CDR2 is ANQGSEA. The CDR3 runs 12 residues. Trimming cost V 7 bases and J 3 bases, with 12 bases left between them. Concerning this clone itself: The antigen is not known.

The assay was immunoSEQ multiplex PCR, and TCRdb's table has in-frame clones only and misses some. Here the sample spans about 16,000 clones, approximately 76% being singletons. The V call is TRBV29-1, the J call TRBJ1-2; D is ambiguous. This sequence originates from a human donor with high-grade serous ovarian cancer. The sequenced sample consisted of tumor tissue. In DNA form, the CDR3 reads TGCAGCGCTAGAGACAATTACTATGGCTACACCTTC. Translated, it gives CSARDNYYGYTF. The entire variable domain, with the rest obtained from reference TRBV29-1 and TRBJ1-2, is as follows: SAVISQKPSRDICQRGTSLTIQCQVDSQVTMMFWYRQQPGQSLTLIATANQGSEATYESGFVIDKFPISRPNLTFSTLTVSNMSPEDSSIYLCSARDNYYGYTFGSGTRLTVV.